This T cell receptor beta chain was retrieved from a study of glioma-infiltrating T cells. Study-wide results and limits: Tissue-blood divergence was below expectation in non-neoplastic patients, above in gliomas.

This CDR3 has 13 residues. The V gene lost 3 bases and the J gene lost 1 base, with 5 bases spanning the gap. This clonotype was picked up many times. Its antigen is not identified. Amplification of TCR alpha and beta CDR3 regions from RNA used iRepertoire nested multiplex PCR. TCRdb independently ran MiXCR on the multiplex PCR reads; one entry per CDR3 protein. The table lists about 45,000 distinct CDR3 sequences, about a fifth of them singletons, with almost 6.5% in the top ten. The V call is TRBV12-3 or TRBV12-4, the J call TRBJ2-3, with a weak D call TRBD1 (5 bases). This clonotype was sampled from a human donor with low-grade glioma or glioblastoma, undergoing nonglioma brain surgery, or in good health (not recorded which). Sequencing was performed on glioma tissue, nonneoplastic brain tissue, or PBMCs (not recorded which). CDR3 protein: CASSFRGTDTQYF. CDR3 bases: TGTGCCAGCAGTTTCAGGGGCACAGATACGCAGTATTTT.